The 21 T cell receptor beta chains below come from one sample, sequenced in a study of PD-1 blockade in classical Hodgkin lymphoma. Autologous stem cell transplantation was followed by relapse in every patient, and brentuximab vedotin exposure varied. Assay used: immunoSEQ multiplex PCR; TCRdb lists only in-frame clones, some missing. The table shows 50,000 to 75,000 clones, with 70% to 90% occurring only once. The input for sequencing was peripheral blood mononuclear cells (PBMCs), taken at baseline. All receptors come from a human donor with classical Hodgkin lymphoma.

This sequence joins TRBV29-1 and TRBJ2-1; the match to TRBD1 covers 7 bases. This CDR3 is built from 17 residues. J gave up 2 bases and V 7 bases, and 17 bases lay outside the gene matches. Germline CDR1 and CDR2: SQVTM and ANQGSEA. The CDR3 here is CSADDRVRFRAYNEQFF. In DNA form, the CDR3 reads TGCAGCGCTGACGACAGGGTAAGGTTTAGGGCCTACAATGAGCAGTTCTTC.

As DNA, the CDR3 is TGTGCCAGCCGTCAGGGATGGCAGCCCCAGCATTTT. It encodes CASRQGWQPQHF. The V call is TRBV28, the J call TRBJ1-5, with D possibly being TRBD1 (5 bases). This CDR3 has 12 amino acids. Trimming pared 8 bases from V and 7 bases from J, leaving 12 bases between. Germline V gene lookup returns CDR1 MDHEN and CDR2 SYDVKM.

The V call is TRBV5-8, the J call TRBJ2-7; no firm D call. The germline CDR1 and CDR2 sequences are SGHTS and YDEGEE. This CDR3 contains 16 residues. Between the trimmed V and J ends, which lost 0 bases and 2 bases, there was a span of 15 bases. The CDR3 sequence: CASSLGGGYYTYEQYF. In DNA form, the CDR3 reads TGTGCCAGCAGCTTGGGGGGTGGGTACTACACCTACGAGCAGTACTTC.

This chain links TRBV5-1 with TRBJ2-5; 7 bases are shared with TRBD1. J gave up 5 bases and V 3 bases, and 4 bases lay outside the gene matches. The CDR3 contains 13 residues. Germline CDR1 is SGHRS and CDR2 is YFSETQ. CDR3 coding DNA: TGCGCCAGCAGCTGGGACAGCCCCGAGACCCAGTACTTC. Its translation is CASSWDSPETQYF.

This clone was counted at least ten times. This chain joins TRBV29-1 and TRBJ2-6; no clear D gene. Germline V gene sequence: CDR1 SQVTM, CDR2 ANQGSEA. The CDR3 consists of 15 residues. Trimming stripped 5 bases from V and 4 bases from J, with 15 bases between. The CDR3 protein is CSVLTVGSGANVLTF. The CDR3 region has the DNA TGCAGCGTTCTTACCGTGGGGTCAGGGGCCAACGTCCTGACTTTC.

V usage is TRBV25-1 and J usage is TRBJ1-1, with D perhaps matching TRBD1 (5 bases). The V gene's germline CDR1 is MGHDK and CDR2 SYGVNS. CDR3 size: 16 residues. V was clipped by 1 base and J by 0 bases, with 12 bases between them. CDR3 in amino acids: CASSESGQLMNTEAFF. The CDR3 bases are TGTGCCAGCAGTGAATCAGGGCAACTTATGAACACTGAAGCTTTCTTT.

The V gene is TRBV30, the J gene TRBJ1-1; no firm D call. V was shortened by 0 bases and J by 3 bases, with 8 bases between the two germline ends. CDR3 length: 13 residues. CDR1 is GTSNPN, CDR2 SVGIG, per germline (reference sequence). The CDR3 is CAWSVRTDTEAFF. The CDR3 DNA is TGTGCCTGGAGTGTAAGGACCGACACTGAAGCTTTCTTT.

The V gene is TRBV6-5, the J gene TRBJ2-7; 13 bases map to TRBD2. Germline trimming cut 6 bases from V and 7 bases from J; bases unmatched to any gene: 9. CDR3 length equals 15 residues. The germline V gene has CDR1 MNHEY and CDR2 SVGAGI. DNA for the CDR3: TGTGCCAGCAGACGGACTAGCGGGGGACCCGATGAGCAGTACTTC. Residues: CASRRTSGGPDEQYF.

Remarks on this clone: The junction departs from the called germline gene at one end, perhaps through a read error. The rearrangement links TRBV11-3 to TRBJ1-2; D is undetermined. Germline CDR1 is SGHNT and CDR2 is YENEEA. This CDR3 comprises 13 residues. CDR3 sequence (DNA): TGTGCCAGCAGCTTAGATCCCGTGAGCAAAATGCGCTTC. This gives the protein CASSLDPVSKMRF.

CDR3 DNA: TGCGCCAGCAGCCAAGTAAGCGGGGGGCGCAATGAGCAGTTCTTC. Translated, it gives CASSQVSGGRNEQFF. The chain uses TRBV4-3 and TRBJ2-1; 9 nucleotides align to TRBD2. After removal of 1 base from V and 6 bases from J, the junction contained 4 bases not matched to a gene. Germline V gene data show CDR1 as LGHNA and CDR2 as YSLEER. The CDR3 is 15 residues long.

CDR3 protein: CSVEESWAANTEAFF. Written as DNA, the CDR3 is TGCAGCGTTGAAGAAAGTTGGGCCGCGAACACTGAAGCTTTCTTT. The chain couples TRBV29-1 to TRBJ1-1, with no clear D. V dropped 0 bases and J dropped 1 base, with 12 bases sitting between them. Germline lookup yields CDR1 SQVTM and CDR2 ANQGSEA. The CDR3 extends over 15 amino acids.

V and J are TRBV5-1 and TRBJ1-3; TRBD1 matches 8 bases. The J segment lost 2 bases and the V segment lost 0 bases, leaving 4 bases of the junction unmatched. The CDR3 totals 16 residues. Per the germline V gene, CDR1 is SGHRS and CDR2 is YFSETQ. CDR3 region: CASSLDLQGAGNTIYF. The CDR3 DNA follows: TGCGCCAGCAGCTTGGATCTACAGGGGGCTGGAAACACCATATATTTT.

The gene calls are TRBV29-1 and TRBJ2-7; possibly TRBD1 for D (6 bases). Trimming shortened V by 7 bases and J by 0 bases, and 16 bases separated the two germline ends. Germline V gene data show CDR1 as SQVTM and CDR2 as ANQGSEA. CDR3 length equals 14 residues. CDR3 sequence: CSARKDRNSYEQYF. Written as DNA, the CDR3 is TGCAGCGCTCGTAAGGACAGAAACTCCTACGAGCAGTACTTC.

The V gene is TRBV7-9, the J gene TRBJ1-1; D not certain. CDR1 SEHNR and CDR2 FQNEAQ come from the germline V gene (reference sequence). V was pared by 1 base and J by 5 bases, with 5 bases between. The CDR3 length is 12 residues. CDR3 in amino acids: CASSLEDTEAFF. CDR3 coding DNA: TGTGCCAGCAGCTTAGAGGATACTGAAGCTTTCTTT.

This CDR3 reads CASTERGITDTQYF. CDR3 in DNA: TGTGCCAGTACCGAGCGGGGGATCACAGATACGCAGTATTTT. The chain uses TRBV19 and TRBJ2-3; TRBD2 aligns across 8 bases. This CDR3 is 14 amino acids long. Germline V gives CDR1 LNHDA, CDR2 SQIVND (reference sequence). With V trimmed by 7 bases and J by 2 bases, 5 bases remained unmatched.

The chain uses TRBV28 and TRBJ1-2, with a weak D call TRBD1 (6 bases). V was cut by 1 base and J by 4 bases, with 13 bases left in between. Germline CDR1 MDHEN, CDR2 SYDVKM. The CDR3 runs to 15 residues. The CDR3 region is CASSLSQGGSYGYTF. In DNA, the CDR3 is TGTGCCAGCAGTTTATCACAGGGAGGCAGCTATGGCTACACCTTC.

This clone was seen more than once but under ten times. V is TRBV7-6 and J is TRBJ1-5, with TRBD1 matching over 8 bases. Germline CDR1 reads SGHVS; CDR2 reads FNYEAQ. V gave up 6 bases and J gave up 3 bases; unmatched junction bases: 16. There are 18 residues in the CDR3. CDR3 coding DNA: TGTGCCAGCAGGCCGAGAAGCCCGGGGGACAGGCTCAATCAGCCCCAGCATTTT. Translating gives CASRPRSPGDRLNQPQHF.

The CDR3 reads CATSTWGTGENEKLFF. CDR3 sequence (DNA): TGTGCCACCAGCACCTGGGGGACAGGGGAAAATGAAAAACTGTTTTTT. The V call is TRBV15, the J call TRBJ1-4; 10 positions match TRBD1. This CDR3 has 16 residues. The germline V gene encodes CDR1 LNHNV and CDR2 YYDKDF (reference sequence). V was pared by 4 bases and J by 5 bases, with 7 bases of the junction left unmatched.

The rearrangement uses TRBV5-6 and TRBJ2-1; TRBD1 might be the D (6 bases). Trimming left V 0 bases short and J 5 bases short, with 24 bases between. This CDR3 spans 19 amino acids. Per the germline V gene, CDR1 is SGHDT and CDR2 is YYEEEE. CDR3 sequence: CASSLGGIKTGPINNEQFF. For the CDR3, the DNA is TGTGCCAGCAGCTTGGGGGGCATTAAAACAGGGCCGATTAACAATGAGCAGTTCTTC. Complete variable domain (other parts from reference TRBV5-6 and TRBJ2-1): DAGVTQSPTHLIKTRGQQVTLRCSPKSGHDTVSWYQQALGQGPQFIFQYYEEEERQRGNFPDRFSGHQFPNYSSELNVNALLLGDSALYLCASSLGGIKTGPINNEQFFGPGTRLTVL.

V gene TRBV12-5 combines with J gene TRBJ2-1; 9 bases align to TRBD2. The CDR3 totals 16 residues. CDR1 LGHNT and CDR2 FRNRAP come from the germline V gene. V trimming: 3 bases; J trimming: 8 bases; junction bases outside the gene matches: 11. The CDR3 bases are TGTGCTAGTGGTTTCTTAGCGGGGGCGGTATTATATGAGCAGTTCTTC. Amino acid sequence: CASGFLAGAVLYEQFF.

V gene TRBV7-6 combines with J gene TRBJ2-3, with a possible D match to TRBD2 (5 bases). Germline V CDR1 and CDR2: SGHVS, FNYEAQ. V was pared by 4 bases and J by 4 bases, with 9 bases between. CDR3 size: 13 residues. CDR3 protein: CASSSGLSDTQYF. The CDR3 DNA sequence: TGTGCCAGCAGCTCCGGACTTTCAGATACGCAGTATTTT.